What follows are 20 T cell receptor beta chains derived from one specimen sequenced in a study of blood T cell repertoires in COVID-19. The method was immunoSEQ multiplex PCR; TCRdb's version includes in-frame clones alone and lacks a portion of them. Of fewer than 130,000 clones in the sample, 87% were seen once. The sequencing sample was made of peripheral blood. The receptor set was obtained from a human donor in a cohort sampled during active COVID-19.

V usage is TRBV13 and J usage is TRBJ1-1, with 10 bases aligning to TRBD1. Trimming cost V 4 bases and J 5 bases; bases outside gene matches: 7. The CDR3 loop spans 15 amino acids. CDR1 and CDR2 from the germline V gene are PRHDT and FYEKMQ (reference sequence). The CDR3: CASSSFGTGDTEAFF. In DNA, the CDR3 is TGTGCCAGCAGCTCATTTGGGACAGGGGATACTGAAGCTTTCTTT. Filled out from reference TRBV13 and TRBJ1-1, the complete variable domain reads AAGVIQSPRHLIKEKRETATLKCYPIPRHDTVYWYQQGPGQDPQFLISFYEKMQSDKGSIPDRFSAQQFSDYHSELNMSSLELGDSALYFCASSSFGTGDTEAFFGQGTRLTVV.

The genes are TRBV7-8 and TRBJ2-7, with D hard to call. Germline V gene sequence: CDR1 SGHVS, CDR2 FQNEAQ. V dropped 0 bases and J dropped 9 bases, with 15 bases sitting between them. The CDR3 consists of 14 residues. The CDR3 sequence is CASSLAEATTRQYF. CDR3 DNA sequence: TGTGCCAGCAGCTTAGCGGAAGCCACTACGAGGCAGTACTTC. The whole variable domain, filled in from reference TRBV7-8 and TRBJ2-7, reads GAGVSQSPRYKVAKRGQDVALRCDPISGHVSLFWYQQALGQGPEFLTYFQNEAQLDKSGLPSDRFFAERPEGSVSTLKIQRTQQEDSAVYLCASSLAEATTRQYFGPGTRLTVT.

The chain has TRBV5-1 and TRBJ1-5; the D gene is possibly TRBD1 (6 bases). The CDR3 length is 15 residues. Germline CDR1 and CDR2: SGHRS and YFSETQ. The V and J ends lost 4 bases and 4 bases respectively, with 15 bases between them. This CDR3 reads CASSLQGGVNQPQHF. DNA of the CDR3: TGCGCCAGCAGCCTACAGGGAGGGGTGAATCAGCCCCAGCATTTT.

The chain has TRBV6-2 or TRBV6-3 and TRBJ1-5; 8 bases are shared with TRBD1. The CDR3 runs 19 residues. The trim removed 0 bases at V and 2 bases at J, leaving 12 bases unmatched. The germline V gene has CDR1 MNHEY and CDR2 SVGEGT. CDR3 sequence: CASSYSIGLTGGRNQPQHF. CDR3 in DNA: TGTGCCAGCAGTTACTCGATAGGACTCACAGGGGGTCGCAATCAGCCCCAGCATTTT.

J is TRBJ1-2 and V is TRBV7-2, with 8 bases identical to TRBD1. The germline V gene has CDR1 SGHTA and CDR2 FQGNSA. The CDR3 consists of 14 residues. The V gene end was trimmed by 3 bases and the J gene end by 6 bases; junction bases not matched to a gene: 6. The CDR3 is CASSLQGASDGYTF. The CDR3 DNA reads TGTGCCAGCAGCTTGCAGGGGGCGTCGGATGGCTACACCTTC.

The chain employs TRBV28 and TRBJ1-2; D not resolved. Deletions cut 5 bases from V and 5 bases from J, with 9 bases between. Germline V gives CDR1 MDHEN, CDR2 SYDVKM. The CDR3 is 12 amino acids. CDR3 protein: CASSLISYGYTF. The CDR3 nucleotides read TGTGCCAGCAGTCTTATTTCGTATGGCTACACCTTC.

V is TRBV18 and J is TRBJ2-3; 7 nucleotides align to TRBD1. The CDR3 length is 15 residues. Germline-derived CDR1 and CDR2 are KGHSH and LQKENI. V lost 3 bases to trimming and J lost 3 bases; unmatched junction nucleotides: 6. CDR3 nucleotide sequence: TGTGCCAGCTCACCCCGGACAGGAGCGACAGATACGCAGTATTTT. Translation: CASSPRTGATDTQYF.

The genes are TRBV3-1 (or the pseudogene TRBV3-2) and TRBJ2-1; TRBD1 matches at 8 bases. Per germline, CDR1 LGHDT and CDR2 YNNKEL (reference sequence). The CDR3 extends over 12 amino acids. J lost 12 bases, V lost 3 bases, and 4 bases had no gene match. The CDR3 region has the DNA TGTGCCAGCAGCCAGGGGACAGGTCCGCAGTTCTTC. Its translation: CASSQGTGPQFF.

The V gene is TRBV5-1, the J gene TRBJ1-2, with D tentatively TRBD1 (6 bases). Germline CDR1 reads SGHRS; CDR2 reads YFSETQ. V lost 0 bases, J lost 0 bases, and 18 bases lay in between. There are 18 residues in the CDR3. The CDR3 protein is CASSLGGRQEQSNYGYTF. The CDR3 bases are TGCGCCAGCAGCTTGGGCGGAAGACAGGAACAATCTAACTATGGCTACACCTTC.

The genes are TRBV5-1 and TRBJ2-2; TRBD2 agrees at 7 bases. The CDR3 spans 16 residues. The V gene end was trimmed by 3 bases and the J gene end by 2 bases; junction bases not matched to a gene: 7. Germline assignment: CDR1 SGHRS and CDR2 YFSETQ. CDR3 residues: CASSYTGTTNTGELFF. In DNA form, the CDR3 reads TGCGCCAGCAGCTACACCGGGACTACCAACACCGGGGAGCTGTTTTTT.

This clone has just one count. This rearrangement joins TRBV6-4 to TRBJ1-2; possibly TRBD1 for D (6 bases). V dropped 5 bases and J dropped 2 bases, with 12 bases sitting between them. Germline V lookup: CDR1 MRHNA, CDR2 SNTAGT. The CDR3 extends over 14 amino acids. CDR3 sequence reads: CASSKTGENYGYTF. Written as DNA, the CDR3 is TGTGCCAGCAGTAAGACAGGAGAGAACTATGGCTACACCTTC.

The genes are TRBV4-2 and TRBJ2-2, with a possible D match to TRBD1 (5 bases). This CDR3 is built from 15 residues. The V end was cut by 0 bases, the J end by 6 bases, with 11 bases between. Germline assignment: CDR1 LGHNA and CDR2 YNFKEQ. Written as DNA, the CDR3 is TGTGCCAGCAGCCAAGACCGGTCAGGGTCCGGGGAGCTGTTTTTT. It codes for CASSQDRSGSGELFF.

This clone appeared a few times. J is TRBJ1-3 and V is TRBV3-1 (or the pseudogene TRBV3-2); possibly TRBD1 for D (5 bases). The V end was cut by 6 bases, the J end by 2 bases, with 14 bases between. The CDR3 is made up of 15 amino acids. Germline V gene data show CDR1 as LGHDT and CDR2 as YNNKEL (reference sequence). Here the CDR3 DNA reads TGTGCCAGCAGGAATCAGGGTCTAGCTGGAAACACCATATATTTT. This translates into CASRNQGLAGNTIYF.

The rearrangement links TRBV4-1 to TRBJ2-7; TRBD2 matches 7 bases. V lost 0 bases to trimming and J lost 4 bases; unmatched junction nucleotides: 9. The CDR3 is 16 residues long. The germline CDR1 and CDR2 sequences are MGHRA and YSYEKL. CDR3 coding DNA: TGCGCCAGCAGCCAAGATTGGGGGGGAGGAGCTTACGAGCAGTACTTC. Its protein is CASSQDWGGGAYEQYF.

The CDR3 nucleotides read TGTGCCAGCAGTCGAGGTGAGGGCTCACCCCTCCACTTT. This gives the protein CASSRGEGSPLHF. The chain couples TRBV6-6 to TRBJ1-6; no clear D gene. CDR1 MNHNY and CDR2 SVGAGI come from the germline V gene (reference sequence). V lost 5 bases and J lost 10, with 12 bases in between. The CDR3 runs to 13 residues.

The chain is built from TRBV14 and TRBJ2-1; no clear D. Germline V gene sequence: CDR1 SGHDN, CDR2 FVKESK. The CDR3 loop spans 15 amino acids. V was trimmed by 2 bases and J by 3 bases, leaving 11 bases between them. The CDR3 here is CASSQWVLGYNEQFF. The CDR3 DNA is TGTGCCAGCAGCCAATGGGTTCTAGGCTACAATGAGCAGTTCTTC.

The chain carries TRBV19 and TRBJ2-3; 10 bases agree with TRBD2. The CDR3 covers 16 residues. The junction had 10 bases not matched to a gene; V was cut back by 10 bases and J by 0 bases. CDR1 and CDR2 (germline): LNHDA, SQIVND (reference sequence). The CDR3 is CATASGSGLSTDTQYF. The CDR3 DNA sequence: TGTGCCACAGCTAGCGGGAGTGGGTTGAGCACAGATACGCAGTATTTT.

The chain links TRBV3-1 (or the pseudogene TRBV3-2) to TRBJ2-2, with D perhaps TRBD2 (6 bases). CDR1 is LGHDT and CDR2 is YNNKEL in the germline V gene (reference sequence). CDR3 length: 18 amino acids. Trimming stripped 7 bases from V and 2 bases from J, with 23 bases between. The CDR3 loop reads CASNLGTPRGINTGELFF. CDR3 nucleotides: TGTGCCAGCAACCTGGGGACTCCGCGGGGAATTAACACCGGGGAGCTGTTTTTT.

This clone was seen a handful of times. This rearrangement joins TRBV6-5 to TRBJ1-5; D uncertain. This CDR3 has 15 amino acids. Trimming took 6 bases from V and 0 from J, leaving 12 bases between them. Germline loops: CDR1 MNHEY, CDR2 SVGAGI. CDR3 loop: CASSPSRSSNQPQHF. The CDR3 nucleotides are TGTGCCAGCAGCCCCTCTCGGAGTAGCAATCAGCCCCAGCATTTT.

V and J are TRBV2 and TRBJ1-1; perhaps TRBD1 as D (6 bases). CDR1 is SNHLY, CDR2 FYNNEI, per germline. With 6 bases removed from V and 1 base from J, the gap between germline ends came to 6 bases. The CDR3 sequence is 12 residues long. Here the CDR3 reads CASRTGNTEAFF. The CDR3 bases are TGTGCCAGCAGGACAGGGAACACTGAAGCTTTCTTT.